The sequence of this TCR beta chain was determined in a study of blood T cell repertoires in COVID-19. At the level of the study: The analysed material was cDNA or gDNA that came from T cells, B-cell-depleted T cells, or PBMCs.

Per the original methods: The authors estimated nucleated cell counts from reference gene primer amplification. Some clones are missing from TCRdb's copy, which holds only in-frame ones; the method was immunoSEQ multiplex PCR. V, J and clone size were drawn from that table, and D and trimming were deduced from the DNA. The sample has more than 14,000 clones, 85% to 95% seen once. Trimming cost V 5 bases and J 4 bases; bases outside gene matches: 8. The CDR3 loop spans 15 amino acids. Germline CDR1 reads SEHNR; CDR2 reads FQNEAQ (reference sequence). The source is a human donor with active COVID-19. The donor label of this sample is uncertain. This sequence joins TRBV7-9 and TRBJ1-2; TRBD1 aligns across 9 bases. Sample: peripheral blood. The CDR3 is CASSPGRDRVYGYTF. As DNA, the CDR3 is TGTGCCAGCAGCCCGGGTCGGGACAGGGTCTATGGCTACACCTTC.